Listed below are T cell receptor beta chains from one sample, sequenced in a study of cytomegalovirus exposure and HLA in healthy donors. TCRdb keeps only in-frame clones here, not all; method: immunoSEQ multiplex PCR. The sample consists of around 100,000 clones, around three quarters of them appearing once. Sequencing was carried out using PBMCs. The receptor set was obtained from a woman younger than 35 in good health and CMV-seropositive. Both conserved end residues are part of each CDR3. A D gene is named only where the DNA matches it firmly. A row's size may be missing; if present it is once, few, many or a size class.

D gene	V gene	clone size	J gene	CDR3 DNA	CDR3 protein
TRBD1	TRBV10-3	-	TRBJ2-5	TGTGCCATCAGCCTCGCCCCCGGGACAGGGGGTCGGGAGACCCAGTACTTC	CAISLAPGTGGRETQYF
-	TRBV20-1	few	TRBJ1-2	TGCAGTGTTTCGCCCCATGGCGGCTACACCTTC	CSVSPHGGYTF
-	TRBV4-3	-	TRBJ2-3	TGCGCCAGCAGCCAAGCTTCCGGGACTACAGATACGCAGTATTTT	CASSQASGTTDTQYF
-	TRBV6-5	once	TRBJ1-4	TGTGCCAGCAGCCAGACAGGAGATAATGAAAAACTGTTTTTT	CASSQTGDNEKLFF
-	TRBV4-3	-	TRBJ2-2	TGCGCCAGCAGCCAAGAAGGGGCAACCGGGGAGCTGTTTTTT	CASSQEGATGELFF
-	TRBV7-3	-	TRBJ1-1	TGTGCCAGCAGCTTCATGGGCCCGAACACTGAAGCTTTCTTT	CASSFMGPNTEAFF
-	TRBV4-3	-	TRBJ1-2	TGCGCCAGCAGCCACGGGGGAGGGGTTGGCTACACCTTC	CASSHGGGVGYTF
-	TRBV5-1	-	TRBJ2-1	TGCGCCAGCAGCTTGGCGACTAACCGTAATGAGCAGTTCTTC	CASSLATNRNEQFF
-	TRBV6-5	few	TRBJ2-7	TGTGCCAGCAGTCAGTCTTCGGGATACTACGAGCAGTACTTC	CASSQSSGYYEQYF
-	TRBV6-5	-	TRBJ1-2	TGTGCCAGCAGACCGGGAGAGGCGGTCGGCTACACCTTC	CASRPGEAVGYTF
-	TRBV5-3	-	TRBJ1-1	TGTGCCAGAAGCGTGGTGGGGGCTAACATGAACACTGAAGCTTTCTTT	CARSVVGANMNTEAFF
TRBD1	TRBV5-1	-	TRBJ1-2	TGCGCCAGCAGCTTGGGGGACAGGGAGGCCTATGGCTACACCTTC	CASSLGDREAYGYTF
-	TRBV11-1	-	TRBJ2-4	TGTGCCAGCAGCGCAGCCGGACTGATAGCCAAAAACATTCAGTACTTC	CASSAAGLIAKNIQYF
-	TRBV29-1	-	TRBJ2-1	TGCAGCGTTGAGAAGGAGTCCTACAATGAGCAGTTCTTC	CSVEKESYNEQFF
TRBD1	TRBV5-1	few	TRBJ2-7	TGCGCCAGCAGCGCATCCGGGACAGGGACCTACGAGCAGTACTTC	CASSASGTGTYEQYF
TRBD2	TRBV7-3	few	TRBJ2-3	TGTGCCAGCAGCTTATTCCCGGGACTAGATTTGAACACAGATACGCAGTATTTT	CASSLFPGLDLNTDTQYF
TRBD1	TRBV6-1	-	TRBJ1-5	TGTGCCACCCCGGGACAGGGGAAGAGCAATCAGCCCCAGCATTTT	CATPGQGKSNQPQHF
-	TRBV28	few	TRBJ2-6	TGTGCCAGCACCGACAGGACTGGGGCCAACGTCCTGACTTTC	CASTDRTGANVLTF
TRBD2	TRBV4-1	-	TRBJ2-1	TGCGCCAGCAGCCAGGTAGCGGGAAGGGGCTACAATGAGCAGTTCTTC	CASSQVAGRGYNEQFF
TRBD1	TRBV19	-	TRBJ1-4	TGTGCCAGTAGTATGGACAGGATTAATGAAAAACTGTTTTTT	CASSMDRINEKLFF
TRBD1	TRBV28	-	TRBJ1-1	TGTGCCAGCAGTTTACTAGGCAGGGGGCTGAACACTGAAGCTTTCTTT	CASSLLGRGLNTEAFF
-	TRBV7-3	-	TRBJ2-3	TGTGCCAGCAGCTTATGGCCCGCGGGGGCCGGGGGAGATACGCAGTATTTT	CASSLWPAGAGGDTQYF
-	TRBV5-1	-	TRBJ2-2	TGCGCCAGCAGCTTGGAACTCGATAACACCGGGGAGCTGTTTTTT	CASSLELDNTGELFF
-	TRBV28	-	TRBJ1-1	TGTGCCAGCAGTTTAGGCGGGGAGGGGCCTGAAGCTTTCTTT	CASSLGGEGPEAFF
TRBD1	TRBV4-3	-	TRBJ1-2	TGCGCCAGCAGCCAGTCCGGGACAGGGTTCGGGGGAGATGGCTACACCTTC	CASSQSGTGFGGDGYTF
-	TRBV9	-	TRBJ1-1	TGTGCCAGCAGCGGGTCGGGTGAAGCTTTCTTT	CASSGSGEAFF
-	TRBV2	few	TRBJ2-5	TGTGCCAGCAGTCAAGAGGTTGGCGGGATTAAAGAGACCCAGTACTTC	CASSQEVGGIKETQYF
-	TRBV4-1	-	TRBJ1-2	TGCGCCAGCAGCCTTCCTGCGGGGTGGGGCTACACCTTC	CASSLPAGWGYTF
-	TRBV2	-	TRBJ2-1	TGTGCCAGCAGCACCTACAATGAGCAGTTCTTC	CASSTYNEQFF